The next 31 T cell receptor beta chains were all read from a single sample in a study of regulatory T cells in long-lasting Graves disease. CDR3 regions were amplified by Arm-PCR using iRepertoire HTBI primers to build TCR beta libraries. TCRdb re-called the multiplex PCR reads with MiXCR, one entry per CDR3 protein. Counted here are over 400,000 distinct CDR3 sequences, 14% occurring once; the ten biggest clones make up over 15%. Time point denoted: newly diagnosed GD, antithyroid drugs for less than 3 months. After RNA was extracted from PBMCs, the TCR library was made from it. This sample was shared with a second study, whose subject was T cells in Graves' hyperthyroidism and ophthalmopathy.

This specimen was peripheral blood mononuclear cells (PBMCs), taken at new diagnosis, from a patient treated with antithyroid drugs. These receptors were obtained from a woman between 45 and 65 years old with Graves disease.

Only a few counts were recorded for this clonotype. This sequence may be a read error, since a much larger clone differs from it by one base. The chain links TRBV2 to TRBJ1-2, with a possible D match to TRBD1 (6 bases). This CDR3 is built from 14 residues. Germline V gene data show CDR1 as SNHLY and CDR2 as FYNNEI. CDR3 in amino acids: CASSRDTSNYGHTF. DNA of the CDR3: TGTGCCAGCAGTAGGGACACATCTAACTATGGCCACACCTTC.

The rearrangement uses TRBV6-2 or TRBV6-3 and TRBJ1-1; no firm D call. Trimming removed 7 bases from V and 2 bases from J, with 20 bases in between. The CDR3 loop spans 16 amino acids. Germline CDR1 MNHEY, CDR2 SVGEGT. This chain's CDR3 is CASTPQFRRGNTEAFF. The DNA for the CDR3 is TGTGCCAGCACCCCTCAATTCCGGCGGGGTAACACTGAAGCTTTCTTT.

This clonotype came up many times. The chain is built from TRBV6-1 and TRBJ2-2, with D perhaps TRBD1 (6 bases). V was clipped by 7 bases and J by 2 bases, with 11 bases between them. Germline loops: CDR1 MNHNS, CDR2 SASEGT. The CDR3 loop spans 14 amino acids. The CDR3 DNA reads TGTGCCAGCACGCGGACAGTAAACACCGGGGAGCTGTTTTTT. Its translation is CASTRTVNTGELFF.

This clonotype has ten or more counts. The V gene is TRBV12-3 or TRBV12-4, the J gene TRBJ2-5, with 8 bases that match TRBD2. The J segment lost 5 bases and the V segment lost 3 bases, leaving 8 bases of the junction unmatched. The CDR3 consists of 15 residues. CDR3 residues: CASSLGPGLEETQYF. The CDR3 region has the DNA TGTGCCAGCAGTTTGGGACCGGGACTAGAGGAGACCCAGTACTTC.

The sample holds a few counts of this clonotype. This chain joins TRBV19 and TRBJ1-5; D is ambiguous. The CDR3 extends over 17 amino acids. The ends were cut back, 5 bases at V and 1 base at J, with 18 bases in the middle. Germline CDR1 and CDR2: LNHDA and SQIVND (reference sequence). DNA for the CDR3: TGTGCCAGTAGTGCCCCAGGCGCAGGCTACAGCAATCAGCCCCAGCATTTT. Protein: CASSAPGAGYSNQPQHF.

CDR3 sequence: CASSEGPGSLNQPQHF. The CDR3, as DNA: TGTGCCAGCAGTGAAGGGCCCGGGTCTCTTAATCAGCCCCAGCATTTT. V is TRBV25-1 and J is TRBJ1-5; no clear D gene. The CDR3 length is 16 residues. The V and J ends lost 2 bases and 4 bases respectively, with 15 bases between them. Per germline, CDR1 MGHDK and CDR2 SYGVNS.

This clonotype was recorded many times. The chain has TRBV5-1 and TRBJ2-1; 11 bases line up with TRBD2. The junction had 7 bases not matched to a gene; V was cut back by 5 bases and J by 6 bases. The CDR3 is 15 amino acids. The V gene's germline CDR1 is SGHRS and CDR2 YFSETQ. The CDR3: CASSSTSGTLNEQFF. The CDR3 nucleotides are TGCGCCAGCAGTTCGACTAGCGGGACCCTCAATGAGCAGTTCTTC.

This clonotype was seen many times. This sequence joins TRBV28 and TRBJ1-4; TRBD1 matches at 7 bases. With V trimmed by 7 bases and J by 0 bases, 11 bases remained unmatched. This CDR3 contains 17 residues. CDR1 and CDR2 from the germline V gene are MDHEN and SYDVKM. Here the CDR3 reads CASTEGGLGSTNEKLFF. The CDR3 DNA reads TGTGCCAGCACTGAAGGGGGCTTGGGTTCAACTAATGAAAAACTGTTTTTT.

This clonotype was detected only a few times. The chain is built from TRBV11-2 and TRBJ2-3; 14 bases map to TRBD2. The V gene's germline CDR1 is SGHAT and CDR2 FQNNGV. The CDR3 is 18 amino acids. Losses at the gene ends were 5 bases for V and 4 bases for J; bases not matched to a gene: 11. The CDR3 here is CASSLRLAGGPVPDTQYF. Here the CDR3 DNA reads TGTGCCAGCAGCCTAAGACTAGCGGGAGGGCCGGTTCCAGATACGCAGTATTTT.

The chain joins TRBV9 to TRBJ2-7; tentative D call: TRBD2 (5 bases). Trimming removed 3 bases at V and 5 bases at J, with 18 bases between. This CDR3 has 15 residues. Germline-derived CDR1 and CDR2 are SGDLS and YYNGEE. DNA for the CDR3: TGTGCCAGCAGCGAGACCGACTGGCCGGGGAACGAGCAGTACTTC. Translating gives CASSETDWPGNEQYF.

This clonotype was counted many times. The rearrangement uses TRBV20-1 and TRBJ1-4; TRBD1 might be the D (5 bases). Between the trimmed V and J ends, which lost 0 bases and 0 bases, there was a span of 14 bases. CDR1 is DFQATT, CDR2 SNEGSKA, per germline (reference sequence). The CDR3 has 17 residues. CDR3 DNA: TGCAGTGCTAGAGATGACGGGGCCCCTGCAACTAATGAAAAACTGTTTTTT. This encodes CSARDDGAPATNEKLFF.

This clonotype has only a few counts. The V call is TRBV25-1, the J call TRBJ2-7; a weak D match, TRBD2 (6 bases). The CDR3 runs 16 residues. V was trimmed by 4 bases and J by 2 bases, leaving 18 bases between them. Germline V CDR1 and CDR2: MGHDK, SYGVNS. In nucleotides, the CDR3 is TGTGCCAGCAGTGGAGATCCGGGACTCACTCCCTACGAGCAGTACTTC. Protein sequence: CASSGDPGLTPYEQYF.

This clonotype was observed at least ten times. The V gene is TRBV7-2, the J gene TRBJ2-3; maybe TRBD2 (5 bases). Germline CDR1 SGHTA, CDR2 FQGNSA. Trimming cost V 5 bases and J 2 bases, with 14 bases left between them. The CDR3 consists of 15 residues. The CDR3 sequence is CASSPAAEHTDTQYF. DNA for the CDR3: TGTGCCAGCAGCCCAGCGGCAGAGCACACAGATACGCAGTATTTT.

The sample holds many counts of this clonotype. This chain joins TRBV6-5 and TRBJ2-7; 7 bases are a match to TRBD2. Germline V gives CDR1 MNHEY, CDR2 SVGAGI. This CDR3 is built from 15 residues. V shed 4 bases, J shed 1 base, and the junction held 7 bases outside the gene matches. The chain's CDR3 is CASSLMRDYSYEQYF. The CDR3 DNA reads TGTGCCAGCAGTTTAATGAGGGACTATTCCTACGAGCAGTACTTC.

This clonotype showed up just a few times. The genes are TRBV18 and TRBJ2-7; 8 bases map to TRBD1. V lost 5 bases and J lost 3; bases outside the gene matches: 9. The CDR3 has 15 amino acids. Germline V gene data show CDR1 as KGHSH and CDR2 as LQKENI. The CDR3 protein is CASSNGQGIIYEQYF. CDR3 DNA sequence: TGTGCCAGCTCAAACGGACAGGGAATTATCTACGAGCAGTACTTC.

This clonotype was detected a few times. The chain recombines TRBV7-2 with TRBJ2-2; 9 nucleotides match TRBD2. Germline V gene data show CDR1 as SGHTA and CDR2 as FQGNSA. The CDR3 is made up of 16 amino acids. J was trimmed by 1 base and V by 5 bases; bases with no gene match: 5. CDR3 DNA: TGTGCCAGCAGCCCACATAGCGGGAGGAACACCGGGGAGCTGTTTTTT. Translated, it gives CASSPHSGRNTGELFF.

The chain couples TRBV3-1 to TRBJ2-5, with 11 bases lining up with TRBD2. CDR3 length equals 18 residues. V dropped 1 base and J dropped 9; count of bases not matched to a gene: 16. Germline CDR1 reads LGHDT; CDR2 reads YNNKEL (reference sequence). The CDR3 spells CASSQGSLAGGTGEAQYF. The CDR3 DNA sequence: TGTGCCAGCAGCCAAGGGTCATTAGCGGGAGGGACGGGGGAGGCCCAGTACTTC.

This rearrangement joins TRBV27 to TRBJ2-4; D is possibly TRBD2 (6 bases). This CDR3 contains 18 residues. Germline assignment: CDR1 MNHEY and CDR2 SMNVEV (reference sequence). V was clipped by 2 bases and J by 0 bases, with 17 bases between them. Written as DNA, the CDR3 is TGTGCCAGCAGTTTAATGGGGGTAGGGGACTTAGCCAAAAACATTCAGTACTTC. It encodes CASSLMGVGDLAKNIQYF.

This clonotype has more than one count but fewer than ten. V is TRBV7-8 and J is TRBJ2-7; 7 bases align to TRBD1. From germline, CDR1 is SGHVS and CDR2 FQNEAQ. Losses at the gene ends were 0 bases for V and 7 bases for J; bases not matched to a gene: 12. There are 16 residues in the CDR3. Here the CDR3 DNA reads TGTGCCAGCAGCTTAGCAGCAGGGGGAGCGGTTGGGGAGCAGTACTTC. It translates to CASSLAAGGAVGEQYF.

This clonotype was found many times. V and J are TRBV28 and TRBJ1-4; D is possibly TRBD1 (6 bases). The CDR3 length is 12 residues. Trimming removed 7 bases from V and 8 bases from J, with 11 bases in between. CDR1 is MDHEN, CDR2 SYDVKM, per germline. The CDR3, as DNA: TGTGCCAGCAACACAGGGAGGGAAAAACTGTTTTTT. Protein product: CASNTGREKLFF.

This chain uses TRBV5-1 with TRBJ2-2; D call uncertain. The CDR3 spans 14 residues. Germline-derived CDR1 and CDR2 are SGHRS and YFSETQ. V lost 3 bases and J 4 bases, leaving 10 bases between the germline ends. CDR3 sequence reads: CASSSGLGTGELFF. CDR3 coding DNA: TGCGCCAGCAGCTCCGGGCTAGGCACCGGGGAGCTGTTTTTT.

This clonotype was found a few times. This may arise from a read error, as a much more abundant clone is one base away. The chain employs TRBV5-1 and TRBJ2-2, with TRBD2 matching 9 bases. The CDR3 has 16 residues. Per germline, CDR1 SGHRS and CDR2 YFSETQ. The CDR3 region has the DNA TGCGCCAGCAGCCTAGGACTAGCGAGGAACATCGGGGAGCTGTTTTTT. Translating it yields CASSLGLARNIGELFF.

This clonotype has a handful of counts. The chain recombines TRBV29-1 with TRBJ2-1; TRBD2 matches at 13 bases. The trim removed 1 base at V and 0 bases at J, leaving 6 bases unmatched. This CDR3 is 18 amino acids long. Germline V gene sequence: CDR1 SQVTM, CDR2 ANQGSEA. The CDR3 spells CSVEGTSGSPSSYNEQFF. CDR3 DNA sequence: TGCAGCGTTGAAGGGACTAGCGGGAGCCCTAGCTCCTACAATGAGCAGTTCTTC.

This clonotype appeared a few times. The gene calls are TRBV20-1 and TRBJ2-6; D is ambiguous. Germline lookup yields CDR1 DFQATT and CDR2 SNEGSKA (reference sequence). The V gene lost 4 bases and the J gene lost 1 base, with 8 bases spanning the gap. The CDR3 covers 14 residues. CDR3 DNA: TGCAGTGCTACGCCGTTATCTGGGGCCAACGTCCTGACTTTC. The encoded protein is CSATPLSGANVLTF.

The chain couples TRBV20-1 to TRBJ1-1; 9 bases agree with TRBD1. Germline CDR1 is DFQATT and CDR2 is SNEGSKA (reference sequence). The CDR3 extends over 14 amino acids. Trimming took 6 bases from V and 5 from J; bases not matched to a gene: 10. The CDR3 region has the DNA TGCAGTGCCCCCCCCACAGGGGGCGGTACTGAAGCTTTCTTT. This sequence encodes CSAPPTGGGTEAFF.

This clonotype was observed a handful of times. The chain links TRBV9 to TRBJ2-1; possible D gene TRBD2, 5 bases. Germline CDR1 and CDR2: SGDLS and YYNGEE. Trimming cost V 2 bases and J 8 bases, with 17 bases left between them. The CDR3 spans 15 residues. CDR3 coding DNA: TGTGCCAGCAGCGTTTCTTGGACTCCTGAAGATGAGCAGTTCTTC. As protein: CASSVSWTPEDEQFF.

The chain has TRBV7-9 and TRBJ2-1; a weak D match, TRBD2 (6 bases). Germline lookup yields CDR1 SEHNR and CDR2 FQNEAQ (reference sequence). Between the trimmed V and J ends, which lost 0 bases and 3 bases, there was a span of 9 bases. The CDR3 extends over 15 amino acids. DNA of the CDR3: TGTGCCAGCAGCTTAGCTAGCGGCCTCTACAATGAGCAGTTCTTC. It specifies CASSLASGLYNEQFF.

This chain connects TRBV6-5 to TRBJ2-2; 7 positions match TRBD1. J was trimmed by 6 bases and V by 2 bases; bases with no gene match: 6. This CDR3 is 15 amino acids long. The V gene's germline CDR1 is MNHEY and CDR2 SVGAGI. DNA for the CDR3: TGTGCCAGCAGTTACATGACAGGGTCCGCCGGGGAGCTGTTTTTT. Amino acids: CASSYMTGSAGELFF.

This clonotype was picked up many times. The chain has TRBV6-9 and TRBJ2-7; D is unclear. This CDR3 has 12 residues. Germline CDR1 is MNHGY and CDR2 is SVAAGI. V was pared by 8 bases and J by 2 bases, with 10 bases between. CDR3 region: CASGSIAYEQYF. In nucleotides, the CDR3 is TGTGCCAGCGGTTCAATAGCCTACGAGCAGTACTTC.

The CDR3 loop is CASSPRSGGSTDTQYF. The CDR3, as DNA: TGTGCCAGCTCACCAAGGTCGGGGGGAAGCACAGATACGCAGTATTTT. The chain has TRBV18 and TRBJ2-3; TRBD2 matches 7 bases. This CDR3 comprises 16 residues. CDR1 is KGHSH, CDR2 LQKENI, per germline. V trimming: 2 bases; J trimming: 0 bases; junction bases outside the gene matches: 5.

This clonotype was observed at least ten times. The V call is TRBV18, the J call TRBJ2-1, with D perhaps TRBD2 (5 bases). Trimming shortened V by 1 base and J by 4 bases, and 11 bases separated the two germline ends. Germline CDR1 reads KGHSH; CDR2 reads LQKENI. The CDR3 is 15 residues long. CDR3 region: CASSPLASKYNEQFF. DNA of the CDR3: TGTGCCAGCTCACCACTAGCGAGCAAATACAATGAGCAGTTCTTC.